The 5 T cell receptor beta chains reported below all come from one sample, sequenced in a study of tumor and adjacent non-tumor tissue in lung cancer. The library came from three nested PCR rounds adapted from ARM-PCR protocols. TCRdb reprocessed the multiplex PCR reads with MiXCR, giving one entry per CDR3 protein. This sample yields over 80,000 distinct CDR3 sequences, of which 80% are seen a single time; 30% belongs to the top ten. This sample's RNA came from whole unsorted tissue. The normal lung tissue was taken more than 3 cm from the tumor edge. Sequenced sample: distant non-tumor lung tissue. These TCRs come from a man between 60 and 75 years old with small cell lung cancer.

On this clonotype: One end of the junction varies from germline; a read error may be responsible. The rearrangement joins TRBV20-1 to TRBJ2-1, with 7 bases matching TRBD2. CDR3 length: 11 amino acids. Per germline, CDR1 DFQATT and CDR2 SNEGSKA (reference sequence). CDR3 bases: TGCAGTACTAGCGCGCCGGGGCCGTTGGTCTTC. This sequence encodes CSTSAPGPLVF.

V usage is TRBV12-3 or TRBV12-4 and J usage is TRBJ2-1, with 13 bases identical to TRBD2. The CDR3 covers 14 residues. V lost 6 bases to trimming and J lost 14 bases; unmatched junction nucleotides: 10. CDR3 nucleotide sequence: TGTGCCAGCAGGTGGACTAGCGGGAGCAATGACAAGTTCTTC. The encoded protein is CASRWTSGSNDKFF.

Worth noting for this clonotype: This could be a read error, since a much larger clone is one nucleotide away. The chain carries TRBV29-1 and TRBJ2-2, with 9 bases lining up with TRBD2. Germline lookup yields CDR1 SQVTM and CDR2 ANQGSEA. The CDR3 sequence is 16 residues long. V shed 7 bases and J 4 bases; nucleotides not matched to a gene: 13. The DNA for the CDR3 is TGCAGCGCGTACGAAGTAGCGGGAGTCGGCACCGGGGAGCTGTTTTTT. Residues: CSAYEVAGVGTGELFF.

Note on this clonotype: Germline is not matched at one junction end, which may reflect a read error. The CDR3 coding sequence is TGTGCCAGCAGCAAAACAGGGGGCCCATGGGTTGAGCAATTCTTC. This translates into CASSKTGGPWVEQFF. The V call is TRBV12-3 or TRBV12-4, the J call TRBJ2-1, with TRBD1 identical over 9 bases. The CDR3 runs 15 residues.

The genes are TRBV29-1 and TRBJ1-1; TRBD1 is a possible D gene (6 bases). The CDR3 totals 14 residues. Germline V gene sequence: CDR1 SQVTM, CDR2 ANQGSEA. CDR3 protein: CNGRDMSRNTEAFF. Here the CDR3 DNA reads TGCAACGGCCGGGACATGTCTAGGAACACTGAAGCTTTCTTT.